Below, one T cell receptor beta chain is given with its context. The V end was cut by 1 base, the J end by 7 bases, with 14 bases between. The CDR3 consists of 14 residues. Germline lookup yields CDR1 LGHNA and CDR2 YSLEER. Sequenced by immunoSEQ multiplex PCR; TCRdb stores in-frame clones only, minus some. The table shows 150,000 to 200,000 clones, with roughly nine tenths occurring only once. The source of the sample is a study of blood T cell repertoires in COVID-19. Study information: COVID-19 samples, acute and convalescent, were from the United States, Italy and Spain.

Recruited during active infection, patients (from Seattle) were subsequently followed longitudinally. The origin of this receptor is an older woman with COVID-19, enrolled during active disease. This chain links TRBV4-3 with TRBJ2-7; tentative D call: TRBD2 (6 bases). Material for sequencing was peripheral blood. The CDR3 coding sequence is TGCGCCAGCAGCCAAGGACTACTAGCAAGTGAGCAGTACTTC. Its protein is CASSQGLLASEQYF.